Shown below are 20 T cell receptor beta chains from a single sample sequenced in a study of breast tumors, draining lymph nodes, adjacent tissues. The lymph nodes were axillary draining lymph nodes from breast cancer patients. MiXCR, run by TCRdb on the multiplex PCR reads, gives a single entry per CDR3 protein. The sample yields 100,000 to 150,000 distinct CDR3 sequences, about 20% seen once. Sequenced input: axillary lymph node tissue. The receptors come from a female donor with breast cancer. Some clones in this sample may be carry-over from other donors' samples.

Comments on this clonotype: This sequence may be a read error, since a much larger clone differs from it by one base. The chain couples TRBV9 to TRBJ2-2, with 9 bases matching TRBD1. The CDR3 consists of 16 residues. In germline, CDR1 is SGDLS, CDR2 YYNGEE. The CDR3 loop reads CASSVRPGQGAGELSF. DNA for the CDR3: TGTGCCAGCAGCGTGAGACCGGGACAGGGTGCAGGGGAGCTGTCTTTT. Supplemented by reference TRBV9 and TRBJ2-2, the full variable domain reads DSGVTQTPKHLITATGQRVTLRCSPRSGDLSVYWYQQSLDQGLQFLIQYYNGEERAKGNILERFSAQQFPDLHSELNLSSLELGDSALYFCASSVRPGQGAGELSFGEGSRLTVL.

As to this clonotype: This sequence may be a read error, since a much larger clone differs from it by one base. The chain recombines TRBV5-6 with TRBJ1-3; D uncertain. The CDR3 is 14 residues long. Per germline, CDR1 SGHDT and CDR2 YYEEEE. The CDR3 DNA reads as TGTGCCAGCAGCTTTGGCGGGTCTGGAAACACCACATATTTT. It translates to CASSFGGSGNTTYF.

On this clonotype itself: Given a much more abundant clone one base away, this may be a read error. This chain joins TRBV20-1 and TRBJ1-6; D perhaps matches TRBD1 (5 bases). The V and J ends lost 3 bases and 8 bases respectively, with 20 bases between them. CDR1 DFQATT and CDR2 SNEGSKA come from the germline V gene (reference sequence). The CDR3 contains 16 residues. CDR3 coding DNA: TGCAGTGCTAGTAGGACCCCCGGGACTGTGTATTCACCCCTCCACTTT. As protein: CSASRTPGTVYSPLHF.

This clonotype was found many times. The V call is TRBV20-1, the J call TRBJ1-4; D is perhaps TRBD1 (6 bases). V was shortened by 5 bases and J by 5 bases, with 12 bases between the two germline ends. The CDR3 extends over 13 amino acids. Germline V gene lookup returns CDR1 DFQATT and CDR2 SNEGSKA (reference sequence). CDR3 sequence (DNA): TGCAGTGCTCTCAGGGGATCGAATGAAAAACTGTTTTTT. This codes for CSALRGSNEKLFF.

Within the sample, this clonotype is medium-sized. The V call is TRBV20-1, the J call TRBJ2-5; weak D call: TRBD2 (6 bases). The CDR3 is 13 amino acids. The germline gives CDR1 DFQATT, CDR2 SNEGSKA (reference sequence). Trimming stripped 5 bases from V and 5 bases from J, with 15 bases between. The CDR3 sequence: CSAVRDSGETQYF. For the CDR3, the DNA is TGCAGTGCTGTCCGGGACTCCGGTGAGACCCAGTACTTC.

In this sample, this clonotype turned up many times. The chain combines TRBV11-2 with TRBJ2-7, with TRBD1 matching over 7 bases. With V trimmed by 7 bases and J by 3 bases, 18 bases remained unmatched. Germline V gene data show CDR1 as SGHAT and CDR2 as FQNNGV. The CDR3 is 17 residues long. The CDR3 loop reads CASTSLGDRSLGYEQYF. As DNA, the CDR3 is TGTGCCAGCACCAGCTTAGGGGACAGATCCTTAGGCTACGAGCAGTACTTC.

This clonotype was counted between two and nine times. A much larger clone lies one base from this, so it may be a read error. The conserved closing phenylalanine or tryptophan is absent in this CDR3, likely reflecting a read error. This sequence joins TRBV11-2 and TRBJ2-5; D uncertain. This CDR3 comprises 15 residues. Trimming left V 4 bases short and J 5 bases short, with 17 bases between. From germline, CDR1 is SGHAT and CDR2 FQNNGV. CDR3 sequence reads: CASSSTTYSPETQYS. The DNA of the CDR3 is TGTGCCAGCAGCTCCACCACCTATAGCCCTGAGACCCAGTACTCC.

This clonotype was detected once. A clone one base away is much larger, so this may be a read error. This chain uses TRBV29-1 with TRBJ2-2, with 9 bases that match TRBD2. The CDR3 extends over 16 amino acids. V gave up 1 base and J gave up 4 bases; unmatched junction bases: 7. CDR1 is SQVTM, CDR2 ANQGSEA, per germline. The CDR3 DNA follows: TGCAGCGTTGAAGGGGCGGGGGGGGCGATCACCGGGGAGCTGTTTTTT. It encodes CSVEGAGGAITGELFF.

This clonotype was recorded many times. This chain links TRBV5-1 with TRBJ2-1, with TRBD2 as a possible D gene (5 bases). Germline CDR1 SGHRS, CDR2 YFSETQ. Trimming took 0 bases from V and 9 from J, leaving 16 bases between them. This CDR3 has 15 residues. This chain's CDR3 is CASSLALSGEGEQFF. The CDR3 nucleotides read TGCGCCAGCAGCTTGGCCCTGTCCGGCGAGGGTGAGCAGTTCTTC.

This clonotype has a count of ten or more. The rearrangement uses TRBV18 and TRBJ2-1; D not resolved. V lost 4 bases to trimming and J lost 8 bases, with 12 bases between them. This CDR3 contains 13 residues. Germline V gives CDR1 KGHSH, CDR2 LQKENI. This chain's CDR3 is CASSLLSLDEQFF. The CDR3 DNA reads TGTGCCAGCTCACTTCTCTCCCTCGATGAGCAGTTCTTC.

This clonotype was picked up many times. The chain links TRBV2 to TRBJ1-5, with D possibly matching TRBD1 (5 bases). The germline V and J ends were trimmed by 7 bases and 2 bases, with 9 bases remaining between them. This CDR3 comprises 13 residues. The germline V gene encodes CDR1 SNHLY and CDR2 FYNNEI. CDR3 DNA: TGTGCCAGCAAATTAGGGGGCAATCAGCCCCAGCATTTT. Amino acid sequence: CASKLGGNQPQHF.

Comment on this clonotype: This may arise from a read error, as a much more abundant clone is one base away. The CDR3 spells CASSLGFTKQGTQYF. DNA of the CDR3: TGTGCCAGCAGCTTAGGATTCACGAAGCAAGGGACCCAGTACTTC. The chain has TRBV5-8 and TRBJ2-5; unclear D gene. Germline assignment: CDR1 SGHTS and CDR2 YDEGEE. This CDR3 region has 15 residues.

This clonotype occurred many times. The chain employs TRBV20-1 and TRBJ2-7; D call uncertain. The V end lost 7 bases, the J end lost 2 bases, and 12 bases lay between the germline ends. The V gene's germline CDR1 is DFQATT and CDR2 SNEGSKA (reference sequence). CDR3 length: 12 residues. In nucleotides, the CDR3 is TGCAGTGTCCGGGTACCCCCCTACGAGCAGTACTTC. Its protein is CSVRVPPYEQYF.

In its sample, this clonotype was seen many times. The V gene is TRBV4-1, the J gene TRBJ2-7; 8 bases align to TRBD1. CDR1 MGHRA and CDR2 YSYEKL come from the germline V gene. Trimming cost V 4 bases and J 6 bases; bases outside gene matches: 14. This CDR3 region has 16 residues. CDR3 amino acids: CASSRSKDREGGEQYF. Written as DNA, the CDR3 is TGCGCCAGCAGCCGATCGAAGGACAGGGAAGGGGGCGAGCAGTACTTC.

As for this clonotype: This clone may be a read error of a much larger clone one base away. This rearrangement joins TRBV20-1 to TRBJ2-7; D tentatively reads TRBD1 or TRBD2 (5 bases each). This CDR3 is 14 amino acids long. Germline V lookup: CDR1 DFQATT, CDR2 SNEGSKA (reference sequence). Trimming removed 1 base from V and 2 bases from J, with 12 bases in between. CDR3 in DNA: TGCAGTGCTAGAGGGTTGGGGGACCCCTACGAGCAGTACTTC. Protein: CSARGLGDPYEQYF.

This clonotype showed up just a few times. This chain connects TRBV6-1 to TRBJ2-6, with 8 bases lining up with TRBD1. V was pared by 8 bases and J by 0 bases, with 3 bases of the junction left unmatched. Germline lookup yields CDR1 MNHNS and CDR2 SASEGT. The CDR3 consists of 15 residues. The CDR3 DNA reads TGTGCCAGCGGAACAGGGGGCTCTGGGGCCAACGTCCTGACTTTC. It encodes CASGTGGSGANVLTF.

Ten or more counts support this clonotype. The rearrangement uses TRBV20-1 and TRBJ1-4; possibly TRBD1 for D (5 bases). CDR1 is DFQATT, CDR2 SNEGSKA, per germline (reference sequence). This CDR3 has 13 amino acids. V lost 6 bases to trimming and J lost 3 bases, with 11 bases between them. The CDR3: CSAQGSPNEKLFF. The CDR3, as DNA: TGCAGTGCCCAGGGTTCCCCTAATGAAAAACTGTTTTTT.

The rearrangement uses TRBV12-1 and TRBJ2-7; the table's TRBD2 call for D was not verified on the DNA. TRBV12-1 is a documented pseudogene. This CDR3 has 14 residues. CDR3 sequence: CASSSPSGNYEQYF. The CDR3 DNA follows: TGTGCCAGCAGCTCACCTAGCGGGAACTACGAGCAGTACTTC.

The table lists this clonotype with many counts. The chain joins TRBV20-1 to TRBJ1-6; D is perhaps TRBD1 (5 bases). V was clipped by 3 bases and J by 7 bases, with 16 bases between them. Germline V gene lookup returns CDR1 DFQATT and CDR2 SNEGSKA (reference sequence). CDR3 length: 15 amino acids. CDR3 sequence (DNA): TGCAGTGCTAGTGGGGGGGTCCGGATAAATTCACCCCTCCACTTT. As protein: CSASGGVRINSPLHF.

This clonotype was observed a few times. The CDR3 sequence: CASSSGGAKNIQYF. The CDR3 DNA reads as TGTGCCAGCAGCTCCGGAGGGGCCAAAAACATTCAGTACTTC. The chain combines TRBV7-2 with TRBJ2-4; D is possibly TRBD2 (6 bases). CDR1 and CDR2 from the germline V gene are SGHTA and FQGNSA. Deletions cut 4 bases from V and 1 base from J, with 8 bases between. The CDR3 spans 14 residues. Based on the CDR3 plus reference TRBV7-2 and TRBJ2-4, the full variable domain is GAGVSQSPSNKVTEKGKDVELRCDPISGHTALYWYRQSLGQGLEFLIYFQGNSAPDKSGLPSDRFSAERTGGSVSTLTIQRTQQEDSAVYLCASSSGGAKNIQYFGAGTRLSVL.